This T cell receptor beta chain appears in the sequencing data of a study of blood T cell repertoires in COVID-19. Whole-study context: The origin of the acute and convalescent COVID-19 samples was the United States, Italy and Spain. PBMCs, B-cell-depleted T cells, or T cells provided the cDNA or gDNA that made up the material.

Authors' data handling: Nucleated cell number was recorded as an estimate derived from reference gene primer amplification. Produced via immunoSEQ multiplex PCR; TCRdb's table is partial and in-frame only. V, J and clone size derive from that table, while D and trimming were established from the DNA sequence. The table records some 120,000 clones, about four fifths of them present only once. Germline CDR1 MNHEY, CDR2 SVGAGI. The CDR3 is 14 amino acids. Trimming left V 6 bases short and J 3 bases short, with 12 bases between. This clone showed up just once. This chain joins TRBV6-5 and TRBJ1-5, with a possible D match to TRBD1 (6 bases). The sample comprised peripheral blood. This receptor was identified in a woman aged 50 to 60 with acute or convalescent COVID-19. This chain's CDR3 is CASREGGLNQPQHF. The CDR3 coding sequence is TGTGCCAGCAGGGAGGGGGGGCTCAATCAGCCCCAGCATTTT.